The 18 T cell receptor beta chains in this list originate from one sample, sequenced in a study of beta chain features in type 1 diabetes listed by TCRdb under 2018. Their target antigens are unknown. Study-level results and caveats: In all four CD4+ subsets, TCRB CDR3 length was moderately but significantly shorter in type 1 diabetes patients.

The receptor library was made with the immunoSEQ multiplex PCR assay. The High Capacity cDNA Reverse Transcription Kit was used to reverse transcribe all of the isolated RNA, meaning that expressed TCRB transcripts were what got sequenced. In its TCRdb copy, this immuneACCESS table keeps in-frame sequences only and misses some clones. Where compared with another copy, unresolved V genes explain less than half of these, and the others have no known cause. In all, the sample holds about 740,000 clones, and roughly 13% of those were seen once. The ten largest clones add up to less than 0.025% of the sample. Sequenced material: naive CD4+ T cells from blood. The cell subset or site label, as the study defines it: true naive CD4+ T cells. All receptors come from a young man with type 1 diabetes.

Only a few counts were recorded for this clone. This chain joins TRBV4-1 and TRBJ1-1, with D tentatively TRBD1 (5 bases). V was cut by 5 bases and J by 2 bases, with 15 bases left in between. The V gene's germline CDR1 is MGHRA and CDR2 YSYEKL. The CDR3 extends over 15 amino acids. The CDR3 reads CASSFFAGTNTEAFF. CDR3 bases: TGCGCCAGCAGCTTTTTCGCCGGGACTAACACTGAAGCTTTCTTT.

CDR3 loop: CSSGQGLNEQFF. In nucleotides, the CDR3 is TGCAGCTCCGGACAGGGGCTAAATGAGCAGTTCTTC. The chain links TRBV29-1 to TRBJ2-1; TRBD1 aligns across 9 bases. CDR3 size: 12 residues. Trimming cost V 8 bases and J 7 bases; bases outside gene matches: 6. Germline-derived CDR1 and CDR2 are SQVTM and ANQGSEA.

The table lists this clone with a few counts. The CDR3 sequence: CASSPSRLTQYF. The CDR3 coding sequence is TGTGCCAGCAGCCCCTCGCGGTTGACGCAGTATTTT. The chain combines TRBV14 with TRBJ2-3; D remains unclear. Germline values: CDR1 SGHDN, CDR2 FVKESK. V was clipped by 4 bases and J by 9 bases, with 11 bases between them. The CDR3 covers 12 residues.

V gene TRBV6-1 combines with J gene TRBJ2-3; 7 nucleotides match TRBD2. The trim removed 5 bases at V and 2 bases at J, leaving 7 bases unmatched. Germline lookup yields CDR1 MNHNS and CDR2 SASEGT. This CDR3 has 15 amino acids. CDR3 DNA sequence: TGTGCCAGCAGTCCGGGAGGACGGATCACAGATACGCAGTATTTT. This translates into CASSPGGRITDTQYF.

The rearrangement uses TRBV2 and TRBJ2-5, with TRBD2 matching over 12 bases. Per germline, CDR1 SNHLY and CDR2 FYNNEI. The CDR3 extends over 16 amino acids. J gave up 0 bases and V 7 bases, and 6 bases lay outside the gene matches. The CDR3, as DNA: TGTGCCAGCAAGGAAACTAGCGGGGGGCACCAAGAGACCCAGTACTTC. It encodes CASKETSGGHQETQYF.

In its sample, this clone was seen a few times. This chain uses TRBV30 with TRBJ1-6, with D maybe TRBD1 (5 bases). The CDR3 covers 12 residues. Germline V gene sequence: CDR1 GTSNPN, CDR2 SVGIG (reference sequence). The V end lost 4 bases, the J end lost 9 bases, and 10 bases lay between the germline ends. The CDR3 loop reads CAWTGNGSPLHF. CDR3 bases: TGTGCCTGGACAGGGAATGGTTCACCCCTCCACTTT.

The J gene is TRBJ1-1, the V gene TRBV19, with a tentative D call TRBD1 (5 bases). Germline assignment: CDR1 LNHDA and CDR2 SQIVND (reference sequence). V lost 3 bases to trimming and J lost 0 bases, with 14 bases between them. This CDR3 has 16 residues. The CDR3 spells CASSIGRGIMNTEAFF. The CDR3 DNA is TGTGCCAGTAGTATTGGTCGGGGGATCATGAACACTGAAGCTTTCTTT.

This clone was seen more than once but under ten times. The chain combines TRBV27 with TRBJ1-1; perhaps TRBD1 as D (6 bases). CDR3 length equals 15 residues. V was clipped by 6 bases and J by 0 bases, with 14 bases between them. CDR1 and CDR2 from the germline V gene are MNHEY and SMNVEV (reference sequence). The CDR3 is CASSLDRFLNTEAFF. The CDR3, as DNA: TGTGCCAGCAGCCTAGACAGGTTCTTGAACACTGAAGCTTTCTTT.

This clone was found a few times. The V gene is TRBV7-9, the J gene TRBJ2-4, with D possibly TRBD2 on 5 matching bases. The CDR3 runs 16 residues. Germline CDR1 and CDR2: SEHNR and FQNEAQ (reference sequence). The germline V and J ends were trimmed by 3 bases and 0 bases, with 12 bases remaining between them. DNA of the CDR3: TGTGCCAGCAGCTTTGCGGGCCAAATAGCCAAAAACATTCAGTACTTC. Translated: CASSFAGQIAKNIQYF.

This clone showed up just a few times. J is TRBJ2-3 and V is TRBV6-6; D unclear. Germline CDR1 MNHNY, CDR2 SVGAGI (reference sequence). The CDR3 runs to 14 residues. V was clipped by 5 bases and J by 0 bases, with 9 bases between them. CDR3 amino acids: CASSVPDSTDTQYF. Here the CDR3 DNA reads TGTGCCAGCAGTGTCCCTGACAGCACAGATACGCAGTATTTT.

The chain joins TRBV27 to TRBJ1-4; 9 bases are a match to TRBD1. Germline CDR1 and CDR2: MNHEY and SMNVEV (reference sequence). J lost 8 bases, V lost 6 bases, and 7 bases had no gene match. CDR3 length equals 14 residues. The CDR3 here is CASRGTGTWEKLFF. CDR3 sequence (DNA): TGTGCCAGCAGGGGGACAGGGACTTGGGAAAAACTGTTTTTT. Full variable domain (missing parts from reference TRBV27 and TRBJ1-4): EAQVTQNPRYLITVTGKKLTVTCSQNMNHEYMSWYRQDPGLGLRQIYYSMNVEVTDKGDVPEGYKVSRKEKRNFPLILESPSPNQTSLYFCASRGTGTWEKLFFGSGTQLSVL.

This clone showed up just a few times. The rearrangement uses TRBV30 and TRBJ2-1, with D perhaps matching TRBD2 (6 bases). CDR3 length: 16 amino acids. The ends were cut back, 2 bases at V and 4 bases at J, with 18 bases in the middle. The germline gives CDR1 GTSNPN, CDR2 SVGIG (reference sequence). The CDR3 DNA sequence: TGTGCCTGGAGTCTCCGGGACTCAATAAAGTACAATGAGCAGTTCTTC. It yields the protein CAWSLRDSIKYNEQFF.

CDR3 sequence (DNA): TGTGCCGTGACCAGGGAATTGATGAACACTGAAGCTTTCTTT. Its protein product is CAVTRELMNTEAFF. The chain is built from TRBV10-3 and TRBJ1-1; the D gene is possibly TRBD1 (5 bases). Germline loops: CDR1 ENHRY, CDR2 SYGVKD. This CDR3 has 14 amino acids. The V gene lost 11 bases and the J gene lost 0 bases, with 16 bases spanning the gap.

The chain employs TRBV9 and TRBJ2-2; D call uncertain. The CDR3 sequence is 14 residues long. CDR1 and CDR2 from the germline V gene are SGDLS and YYNGEE. V was clipped by 0 bases and J by 4 bases, with 7 bases between them. The CDR3 bases are TGTGCCAGCAGCGTAGACGAAATCACCGGGGAGCTGTTTTTT. This encodes CASSVDEITGELFF.

CDR3 amino acids: CASSPPGGDPRFNEQFF. The CDR3 DNA reads as TGTGCCAGCAGCCCGCCAGGGGGGGACCCTAGGTTCAATGAGCAGTTCTTC. The chain uses TRBV11-3 and TRBJ2-1; the D call may be TRBD1 or TRBD2 (7 bases each). The CDR3 length is 17 residues. Germline assignment: CDR1 SGHNT and CDR2 YENEEA. V lost 5 bases to trimming and J lost 6 bases, with 23 bases between them.

This chain uses TRBV5-1 with TRBJ1-1; D is uncertain. The length of the CDR3 is 16 residues. Germline loops: CDR1 SGHRS, CDR2 YFSETQ. Deletions cut 0 bases from V and 3 bases from J, with 15 bases between. The CDR3 nucleotides are TGCGCCAGCAGCTTGGTTTTGGCAGTCCCGGACACTGAAGCTTTCTTT. This codes for CASSLVLAVPDTEAFF.

Only a few counts were recorded for this clone. This chain joins TRBV2 and TRBJ1-1; 7 bases are shared with TRBD1. The CDR3 contains 14 residues. CDR1 SNHLY and CDR2 FYNNEI come from the germline V gene. The junction had 7 bases not matched to a gene; V was cut back by 7 bases and J by 2 bases. The CDR3 region is CASILDRANTEAFF. CDR3 coding DNA: TGTGCCAGCATTCTTGACAGGGCTAACACTGAAGCTTTCTTT. Drawing the rest from reference TRBV2 and TRBJ1-1, the complete variable domain is EPEVTQTPSHQVTQMGQEVILRCVPISNHLYFYWYRQILGQKVEFLVSFYNNEISEKSEIFDDQFSVERPDGSNFTLKIRSTKLEDSAMYFCASILDRANTEAFFGQGTRLTVV.

J is TRBJ1-2 and V is TRBV30; D may be TRBD1 (5 bases). The CDR3 loop spans 15 amino acids. The V gene's germline CDR1 is GTSNPN and CDR2 SVGIG (reference sequence). V lost 4 bases, J lost 4 bases, and 19 bases lay in between. CDR3 coding DNA: TGTGCCTGGACGAACGGAGGGGCGCGAGGCTATGGCTACACCTTC. It codes for CAWTNGGARGYGYTF.